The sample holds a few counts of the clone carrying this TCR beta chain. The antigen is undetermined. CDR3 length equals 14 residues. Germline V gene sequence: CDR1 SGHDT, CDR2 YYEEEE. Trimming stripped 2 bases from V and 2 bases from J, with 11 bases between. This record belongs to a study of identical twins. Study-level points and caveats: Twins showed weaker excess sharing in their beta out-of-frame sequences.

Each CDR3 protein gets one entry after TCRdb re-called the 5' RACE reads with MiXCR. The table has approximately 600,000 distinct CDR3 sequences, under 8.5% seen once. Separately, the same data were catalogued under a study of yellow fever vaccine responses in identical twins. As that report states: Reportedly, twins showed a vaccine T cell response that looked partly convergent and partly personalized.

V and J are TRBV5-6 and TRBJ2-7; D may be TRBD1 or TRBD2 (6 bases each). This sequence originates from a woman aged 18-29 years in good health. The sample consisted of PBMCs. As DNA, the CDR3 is TGTGCCAGCAGCTTCGGTAGGGGGGCCTACGAGCAGTACTTC. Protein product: CASSFGRGAYEQYF. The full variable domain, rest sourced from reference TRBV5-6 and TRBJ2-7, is DAGVTQSPTHLIKTRGQQVTLRCSPKSGHDTVSWYQQALGQGPQFIFQYYEEEERQRGNFPDRFSGHQFPNYSSELNVNALLLGDSALYLCASSFGRGAYEQYFGPGTRLTVT.